This T cell receptor (beta chain) emerged from a study of shared clonotypes between healthy human individuals. The wider study: Each donor contributed plates that comprised three CD4 naive, three CD4 memory, two CD8 naive and one CD8 memory. Study-wide results and caveats: Although depth was large, rarefaction showed that sequencing of the sorted subsets was incomplete. The low donor count limited represented genetic and exposure-history diversity.

The CDR3 totals 16 residues. Germline trimming cut 0 bases from V and 9 bases from J; bases unmatched to any gene: 9. Germline CDR1 LGHNA, CDR2 YNFKEQ. About this clone itself: Its specificity is unknown.

The sorted-subset replicate PCRs were given about 200 ng DNA, which is some 29,000 T cell genomes. Using immunoSEQ multiplex PCR, the repertoire was profiled, and TCRdb retains in-frame clones only, with some absent. The table includes around 990,000 clones, 70% to 80% detected once. Sequenced: memory CD4+ T cells from PBMCs. Subset in this sample: CD45RA-negative fraction. This TCR was recovered from a man between 18 and 29 years old in good health. Some clones in this sample may be carry-over from other donors' samples. The J gene is TRBJ2-3, the V gene TRBV4-2; 10 bases match TRBD2. CDR3 nucleotides: TGTGCCAGCAGCCAAGACCGCCCTAGCGGGAGTTCAACGCAGTATTTT. It translates to CASSQDRPSGSSTQYF.